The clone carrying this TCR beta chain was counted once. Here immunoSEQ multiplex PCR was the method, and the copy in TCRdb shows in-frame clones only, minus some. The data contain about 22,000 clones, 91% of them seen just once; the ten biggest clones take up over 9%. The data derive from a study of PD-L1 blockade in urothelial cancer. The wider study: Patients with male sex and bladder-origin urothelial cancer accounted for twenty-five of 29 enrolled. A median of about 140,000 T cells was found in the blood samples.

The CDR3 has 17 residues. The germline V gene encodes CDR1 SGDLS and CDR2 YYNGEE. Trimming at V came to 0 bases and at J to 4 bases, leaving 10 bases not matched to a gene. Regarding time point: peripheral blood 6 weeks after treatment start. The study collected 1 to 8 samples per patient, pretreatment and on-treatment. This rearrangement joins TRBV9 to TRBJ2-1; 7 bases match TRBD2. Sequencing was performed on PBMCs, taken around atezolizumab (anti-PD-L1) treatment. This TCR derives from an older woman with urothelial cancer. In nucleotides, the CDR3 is TGTGCCAGCAGCGTAGCATTCAGTGGGAGGGGTTACAATGAGCAGTTCTTC. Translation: CASSVAFSGRGYNEQFF.